This T cell receptor (beta chain) was captured in a study of memory CD4+ T cells and cytomegalovirus serostatus. Whole-study results and caveats: Of approximately 160 reported CMV TCRbeta sequences, under 80 were found in memory CD4+ repertoires.

Germline-derived CDR1 and CDR2 are GTSNPN and SVGIG (reference sequence). With 1 base clipped from V and 1 base from J, the junction kept 6 bases outside the gene matches. The CDR3 has 17 residues. Single viable CD3+CD4+CD8-CD45RO+ cells were sorted as the memory CD4+ T cells. In the original analysis: Out-of-frame sequences were removed, leaving 2 million to 2.5 million distinct TCRbeta sequences. Assay: immunoSEQ multiplex PCR; the TCRdb copy retains only in-frame clones and omits some. V, J and clone size are taken as reported in that table, and D and trimming were inferred from the DNA itself. Here the sample spans 85,000 to 100,000 clones, approximately 80% being singletons. Details on this clone: As yet, its antigen is unknown.

V is TRBV30 and J is TRBJ1-6, with TRBD1 matching 8 bases. Material for sequencing was memory CD4+ T cells from blood. The sequence was collected from an adult in good health and CMV-seropositive. CDR3 protein: CAWSGGTGRSYNSPLHF. The CDR3, as DNA: TGTGCCTGGAGTGGGGGGACAGGACGGTCCTATAATTCACCCCTCCACTTT.